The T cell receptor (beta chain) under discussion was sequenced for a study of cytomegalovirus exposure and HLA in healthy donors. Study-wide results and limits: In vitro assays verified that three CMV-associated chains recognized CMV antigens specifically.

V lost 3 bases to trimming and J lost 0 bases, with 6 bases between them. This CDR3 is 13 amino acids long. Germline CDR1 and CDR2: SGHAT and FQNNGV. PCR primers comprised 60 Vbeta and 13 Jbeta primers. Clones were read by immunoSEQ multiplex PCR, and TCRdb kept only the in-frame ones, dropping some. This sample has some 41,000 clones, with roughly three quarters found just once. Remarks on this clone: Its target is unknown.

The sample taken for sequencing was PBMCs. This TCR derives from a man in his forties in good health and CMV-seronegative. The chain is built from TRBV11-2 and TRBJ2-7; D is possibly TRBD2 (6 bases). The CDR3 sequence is CASSLGGSYEQYF. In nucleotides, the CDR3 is TGTGCCAGCAGCTTGGGGGGCTCCTACGAGCAGTACTTC.